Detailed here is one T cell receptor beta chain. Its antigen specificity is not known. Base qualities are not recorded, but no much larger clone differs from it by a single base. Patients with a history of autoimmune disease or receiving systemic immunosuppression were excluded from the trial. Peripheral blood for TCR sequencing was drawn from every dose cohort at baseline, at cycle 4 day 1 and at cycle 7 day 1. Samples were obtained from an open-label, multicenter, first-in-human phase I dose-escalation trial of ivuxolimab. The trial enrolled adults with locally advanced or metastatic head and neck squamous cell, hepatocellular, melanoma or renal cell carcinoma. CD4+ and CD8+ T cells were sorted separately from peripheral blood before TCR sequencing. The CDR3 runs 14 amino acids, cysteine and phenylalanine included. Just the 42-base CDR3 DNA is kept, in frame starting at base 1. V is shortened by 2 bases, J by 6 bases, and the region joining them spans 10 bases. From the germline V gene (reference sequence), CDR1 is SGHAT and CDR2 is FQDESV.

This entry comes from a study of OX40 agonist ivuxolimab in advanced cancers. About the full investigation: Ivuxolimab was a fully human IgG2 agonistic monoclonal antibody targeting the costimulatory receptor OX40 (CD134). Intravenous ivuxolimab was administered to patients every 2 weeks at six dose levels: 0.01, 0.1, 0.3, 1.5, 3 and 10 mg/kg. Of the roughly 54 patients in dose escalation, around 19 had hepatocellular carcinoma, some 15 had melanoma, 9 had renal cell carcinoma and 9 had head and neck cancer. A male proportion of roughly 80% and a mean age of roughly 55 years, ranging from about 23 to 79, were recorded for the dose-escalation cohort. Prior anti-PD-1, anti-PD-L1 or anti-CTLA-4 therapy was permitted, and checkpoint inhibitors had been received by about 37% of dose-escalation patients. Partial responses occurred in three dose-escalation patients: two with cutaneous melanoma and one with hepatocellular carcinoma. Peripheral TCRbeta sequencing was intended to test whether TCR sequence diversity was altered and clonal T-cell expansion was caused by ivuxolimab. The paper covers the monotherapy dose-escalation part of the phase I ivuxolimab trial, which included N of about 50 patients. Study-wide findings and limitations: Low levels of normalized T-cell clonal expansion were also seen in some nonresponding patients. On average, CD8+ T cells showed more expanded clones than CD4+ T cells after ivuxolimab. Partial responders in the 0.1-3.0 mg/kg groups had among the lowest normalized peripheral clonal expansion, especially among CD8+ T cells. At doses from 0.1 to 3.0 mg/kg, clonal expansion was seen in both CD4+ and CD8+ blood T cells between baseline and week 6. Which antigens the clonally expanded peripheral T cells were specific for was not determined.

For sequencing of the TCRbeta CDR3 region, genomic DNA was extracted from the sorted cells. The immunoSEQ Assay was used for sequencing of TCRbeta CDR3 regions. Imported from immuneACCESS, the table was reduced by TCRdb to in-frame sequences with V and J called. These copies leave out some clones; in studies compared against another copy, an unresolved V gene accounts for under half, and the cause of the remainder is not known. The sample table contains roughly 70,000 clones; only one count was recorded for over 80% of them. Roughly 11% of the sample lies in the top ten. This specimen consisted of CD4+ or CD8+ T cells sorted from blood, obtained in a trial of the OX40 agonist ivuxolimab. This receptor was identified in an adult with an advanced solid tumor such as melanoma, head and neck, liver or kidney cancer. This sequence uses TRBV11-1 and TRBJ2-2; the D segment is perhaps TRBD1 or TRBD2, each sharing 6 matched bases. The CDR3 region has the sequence CASSLRGAAGELFF. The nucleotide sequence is TGTGCCAGCAGCTTAAGGGGGGCTGCCGGGGAGCTGTTTTTT.